These 17 T cell receptor beta chains share one sample of origin, sequenced in a study of blood T cells in healthy people across ages. Primers used in a second PCR of about 6 to 11 cycles were a sample-barcoded 5' primer and a J-beta primer mix. Via MiXCR, TCRdb re-called the 5' RACE reads, giving one row per CDR3 protein. The sample contains about 600,000 distinct CDR3 sequences, around half of which appear only once. Sequenced: blood. The receptors stem from an elderly man in good health.

This clonotype was detected a few times. The chain joins TRBV7-3 to TRBJ2-2, with TRBD2 matching over 11 bases. V dropped 5 bases and J dropped 7; count of bases not matched to a gene: 3. The CDR3 has 14 residues. In germline, CDR1 is SGHTA, CDR2 FQGTGA. CDR3 in DNA: TGTGCCAGCAGCATAGGGACTAGCGGCGGGGAGCTGTTTTTT. Translation gives CASSIGTSGGELFF.

The chain uses TRBV2 and TRBJ2-7; 9 nucleotides line up with TRBD1. The J call is uncertain, as TRBJ2-5 better fits the DNA end. Per germline, CDR1 SNHLY and CDR2 FYNNEI. The CDR3 spans 15 residues. CDR3 DNA: TGTGCCAGCAGTGTGCTTGGGACAGGGAAACAGACCCAGTACTTC. Its protein product is CASSVLGTGKQTQYF.

This chain joins TRBV7-2 and TRBJ2-5; TRBD1 or TRBD2 may be the D gene (7 bases each). The length of the CDR3 is 14 residues. Germline V gives CDR1 SGHTA, CDR2 FQGNSA. Trimming pared 3 bases from V and 11 bases from J, leaving 19 bases between. The CDR3 DNA sequence: TGTGCCAGCAGCTTGTCAACGACAGGGAGGGAGCAGTACTTC. Translated: CASSLSTTGREQYF.

V and J are TRBV6-2 or TRBV6-3 and TRBJ2-1, with 11 bases that match TRBD1. The CDR3 is 17 amino acids. Trimming cost V 5 bases and J 0 bases; bases outside gene matches: 6. The germline V gene encodes CDR1 MNHEY and CDR2 SVGEGT. For the CDR3, the DNA is TGTGCCAGCAGTCGGACAGGGGGCCGCATCTCCTACAATGAGCAGTTCTTC. It yields the protein CASSRTGGRISYNEQFF.

The table lists this clonotype with a count of one. The chain joins TRBV20-1 to TRBJ2-2, with unresolved D. Trimming stripped 1 base from V and 4 bases from J, with 7 bases between. This CDR3 has 13 amino acids. CDR1 is DFQATT, CDR2 SNEGSKA, per germline (reference sequence). The CDR3 region has the DNA TGCAGTGCTAGAGGGTCGGGCACCGGGGAGCTGTTTTTT. Translated: CSARGSGTGELFF.

This clonotype was detected many times. The chain uses TRBV6-5 and TRBJ2-7; 12 bases match TRBD2. Germline trimming cut 6 bases from V and 2 bases from J; bases unmatched to any gene: 11. CDR3 size: 17 residues. Per the germline V gene, CDR1 is MNHEY and CDR2 is SVGAGI. The CDR3 DNA reads TGTGCCAGCAGATTGACTAGCGGGAGCTCTGGCACCTACGAGCAGTACTTC. Translating gives CASRLTSGSSGTYEQYF.

V and J are TRBV2 and TRBJ2-5; 8 bases map to TRBD2. The closer fit of TRBJ2-7 to the DNA end suggests the J call may be wrong. The CDR3 loop spans 13 amino acids. CDR1 is SNHLY and CDR2 is FYNNEI in the germline V gene. The CDR3 DNA reads TGTGCCAGCAGTGGGGGACTAGTAAACGAGCAGTACTTC. Amino acid sequence: CASSGGLVNEQYF.

This clonotype was counted a single time. The chain uses TRBV27 and TRBJ1-4; D perhaps matches TRBD1 (6 bases). This CDR3 contains 16 residues. Germline loops: CDR1 MNHEY, CDR2 SMNVEV (reference sequence). Trimming cost V 2 bases and J 3 bases, with 13 bases left between them. CDR3 bases: TGTGCCAGCAGTTTAAACCGGACAGATTCTAATGAAAAACTGTTTTTT. Translated: CASSLNRTDSNEKLFF.

Of note for this clonotype: A read error may account for a junction end that differs from germline. The rearrangement uses TRBV10-3 and TRBJ2-2, with D hard to call. Germline CDR1 and CDR2: ENHRY and SYGVKD. This CDR3 is 14 amino acids long. The CDR3 DNA sequence: TGTGCCATCAGCGAGTTAGGGAACACCGGGGAGCTGTTTTTT. Translating it yields CAISELGNTGELFF.

In its sample, this clonotype was seen a few times. This chain connects TRBV20-1 to TRBJ2-1; 12 bases map to TRBD2. This CDR3 comprises 20 residues. Trimming removed 4 bases from V and 6 bases from J; junction bases left unmatched: 22. Per the germline V gene, CDR1 is DFQATT and CDR2 is SNEGSKA (reference sequence). CDR3 sequence reads: CSAMPPPTSGSMSLGNEQFF. The CDR3 DNA reads as TGCAGTGCTATGCCCCCCCCGACTAGCGGGAGTATGAGTCTAGGCAATGAGCAGTTCTTC.

The V and J genes are TRBV20-1 and TRBJ1-5; the D is unclear. From germline, CDR1 is DFQATT and CDR2 SNEGSKA (reference sequence). V was shortened by 6 bases and J by 1 base, with 7 bases between the two germline ends. This CDR3 has 12 amino acids. The CDR3 loop is CSASGSNQPQHF. In nucleotides, the CDR3 is TGCAGTGCGTCGGGAAGCAATCAGCCCCAGCATTTT.

This clonotype was seen a handful of times. This sequence joins TRBV11-2 and TRBJ2-3, with 12 bases lining up with TRBD2. Germline trimming cut 5 bases from V and 3 bases from J; bases unmatched to any gene: 12. The germline CDR1 and CDR2 sequences are SGHAT and FQNNGV. The CDR3 consists of 18 residues. In nucleotides, the CDR3 is TGTGCCAGCAGCCGCCGACTAGCGGGAGCTCCCGGGACAGATACGCAGTATTTT. Its translation: CASSRRLAGAPGTDTQYF.

This clonotype appeared many times. The genes are TRBV30 and TRBJ2-1; maybe TRBD2 (5 bases). Germline lookup yields CDR1 GTSNPN and CDR2 SVGIG (reference sequence). Trimming took 5 bases from V and 1 from J, leaving 6 bases between them. The CDR3 spans 12 residues. CDR3 residues: CAWGESYNEQFF. The CDR3 DNA reads as TGTGCCTGGGGGGAGTCCTACAATGAGCAGTTCTTC.

The genes are TRBV10-2 and TRBJ2-4; 12 bases map to TRBD2. CDR1 and CDR2 from the germline V gene are WSHSY and SAAADI. V dropped 10 bases and J dropped 4; count of bases not matched to a gene: 5. The CDR3 has 14 amino acids. The CDR3 bases are TGCGCCACCCAGACTAGCGGGGGAAAAAACATTCAGTACTTC. This gives the protein CATQTSGGKNIQYF.

This clonotype was observed at least ten times. This rearrangement joins TRBV6-6 to TRBJ2-3; TRBD2 matches at 7 bases. Germline CDR1 and CDR2: MNHNY and SVGAGI (reference sequence). The V segment lost 7 bases and the J segment 2 bases; nucleotides outside the gene matches: 9. The CDR3 length is 15 residues. Here the CDR3 DNA reads TGTGCCAGCACCCTTTTGGCGGGGGTCACAGATACGCAGTATTTT. This translates into CASTLLAGVTDTQYF.

To note about this clonotype: It may be a read error: a sequence one base away is much more abundant. V and J are TRBV6-6 and TRBJ2-3; tentatively, D is TRBD1 (5 bases). CDR3 length equals 14 residues. V was trimmed by 8 bases and J by 4 bases, leaving 16 bases between them. Germline loops: CDR1 MNHNY, CDR2 SVGAGI (reference sequence). DNA of the CDR3: TGTGCCAGCGCAGGGAAGGGCTTCGCAGATACGCAGTATTTT. It encodes CASAGKGFADTQYF.

On this clonotype: The germline gene is not matched at one end of the junction; a read error may be the cause. V and J are TRBV3-1 and TRBJ2-7; either TRBD1 or TRBD2 may supply D (6 bases each). The CDR3 covers 15 residues. Per germline, CDR1 LGHDT and CDR2 YNNKEL (reference sequence). CDR3: CASSQWGAHQDEQYF. The CDR3 DNA reads as TGTGCCAGCAGCCAATGGGGGGCCCATCAGGACGAGCAGTACTTT.